This TCR beta chain was captured by sequencing in a study of blood T cells in healthy people across ages. Germline values: CDR1 PRHDT, CDR2 FYEKMQ (reference sequence). Trimming at V came to 5 bases and at J to 15 bases, leaving 10 bases not matched to a gene. The CDR3 runs 14 residues. Next came a second PCR, run for about 6 to 12 cycles, which used a sample-barcoded 5' primer along with a J-beta primer mix. A single record per CDR3 protein comes from TCRdb applying MiXCR to the 5' RACE reads. The sample includes fewer than 950,000 distinct CDR3 sequences, around 34% seen only once; the top ten take 13%.

The rearrangement uses TRBV13 and TRBJ2-1; 13 nucleotides agree with TRBD2. The specimen was blood. The receptor comes from a man between 18 and 35 years old in good health. The CDR3 DNA reads as TGTGCCAGCAGCCTGGGGACTAGCGGGAATTTGCCGTTCTTC. Amino acid sequence: CASSLGTSGNLPFF.